These T cell receptor beta chains were read from a single sample in a study of blood T cell repertoires in COVID-19. Produced via immunoSEQ multiplex PCR; TCRdb's table is partial and in-frame only. The table has 300,000 or so clones, roughly 89% seen once. The specimen was PBMCs or T cells enriched from blood (not recorded which). The receptor source for this set is a woman between 45 and 65 years old who had been exposed to COVID-19. CDR3s include the opening cysteine and the closing phenylalanine or tryptophan. The D gene is left open where the match is weak. Rows may omit the clone size; those that give it use once, few, many or a size class.

v_call: TRBV10-3
j_call: TRBJ2-5
clone_size: NA
d_call: NA
cdr3_aa: CAILADNQETQYF
cdr3_nt: TGTGCCATCCTAGCTGATAACCAAGAGACCCAGTACTTC

v_call: TRBV5-1
j_call: TRBJ2-3
clone_size: NA
d_call: TRBD2
cdr3_aa: CASSPRLADHTDTQYF
cdr3_nt: TGCGCCAGCAGCCCACGACTAGCGGACCACACAGATACGCAGTATTTT

v_call: TRBV7-9
j_call: TRBJ2-3
clone_size: NA
d_call: TRBD2
cdr3_aa: CASRSLSGGDTDTQYF
cdr3_nt: TGTGCCAGCAGGAGCCTTAGCGGGGGCGACACAGATACGCAGTATTTT

v_call: TRBV7-9
j_call: TRBJ2-5
clone_size: NA
d_call: TRBD2
cdr3_aa: CASSLGIAGGPAETQYF
cdr3_nt: TGTGCCAGCAGCTTAGGGATAGCGGGGGGGCCTGCAGAGACCCAGTACTTC

v_call: TRBV2
j_call: TRBJ1-5
clone_size: once
d_call: TRBD1
cdr3_aa: CASSVGTGGNQPQHF
cdr3_nt: TGTGCCAGCAGTGTCGGGACAGGGGGCAATCAGCCCCAGCATTTT

v_call: TRBV3-1/TRBV3-2
j_call: TRBJ1-2
clone_size: once
d_call: NA
cdr3_aa: CASSRGTDGYTF
cdr3_nt: TGTGCCAGCAGCCGGGGGACTGATGGCTACACCTTC

v_call: TRBV29-1
j_call: TRBJ2-1
clone_size: NA
d_call: TRBD2
cdr3_aa: CSAGERGGRSYNEQFF
cdr3_nt: TGCAGCGCAGGAGAGCGGGGGGGCCGGTCCTACAATGAGCAGTTCTTC

v_call: TRBV11-2
j_call: TRBJ1-2
clone_size: NA
d_call: NA
cdr3_aa: CASSLAPSRGYGYTF
cdr3_nt: TGTGCCAGCAGCTTAGCCCCTTCCAGGGGCTATGGCTACACCTTC

v_call: TRBV3-1/TRBV3-2
j_call: TRBJ1-6
clone_size: NA
d_call: NA
cdr3_aa: CASSLQGRVNSPLHF
cdr3_nt: TGTGCCAGCAGCCTACAGGGTAGGGTAAATTCACCCCTCCACTTT

v_call: TRBV30
j_call: TRBJ1-6
clone_size: once
d_call: TRBD1
cdr3_aa: CAWSPAGTANSPLHF
cdr3_nt: TGTGCCTGGAGTCCCGCCGGGACAGCAAATTCACCCCTCCACTTT

v_call: TRBV5-1
j_call: TRBJ1-6
clone_size: NA
d_call: TRBD1
cdr3_aa: CASGPGTGLNSPLHF
cdr3_nt: TGCGCCAGCGGCCCGGGGACAGGGCTAAATTCACCCCTCCACTTT

v_call: TRBV3-1/TRBV3-2
j_call: TRBJ2-1
clone_size: NA
d_call: NA
cdr3_aa: CASSQEARSNEQFF
cdr3_nt: TGTGCCAGCAGCCAAGAGGCTAGGAGCAATGAGCAGTTCTTC

v_call: TRBV7-9
j_call: TRBJ2-7
clone_size: NA
d_call: TRBD1
cdr3_aa: CASSTGTGIYEQYF
cdr3_nt: TGTGCCAGCAGCACCGGGACAGGGATTTACGAGCAGTACTTC

v_call: TRBV4-1
j_call: TRBJ1-3
clone_size: NA
d_call: NA
cdr3_aa: CASSQDLLAGAGNTIYF
cdr3_nt: TGCGCCAGCAGCCAAGATTTGTTGGCAGGGGCAGGAAACACCATATATTTT

v_call: TRBV30
j_call: TRBJ2-7
clone_size: NA
d_call: TRBD1
cdr3_aa: CAWSKKDRDGYEQYF
cdr3_nt: TGTGCCTGGAGTAAAAAGGACAGGGATGGTTACGAGCAGTACTTC

v_call: TRBV4-1
j_call: TRBJ2-7
clone_size: NA
d_call: NA
cdr3_aa: CASSQGEASQPYEQYF
cdr3_nt: TGCGCCAGCAGCCAAGGAGAAGCGAGCCAACCCTACGAGCAGTACTTC

v_call: TRBV9
j_call: TRBJ2-7
clone_size: NA
d_call: NA
cdr3_aa: CASSVVDSGTYEQYF
cdr3_nt: TGTGCCAGCAGCGTAGTTGACAGTGGGACCTACGAGCAGTACTTC

v_call: TRBV28
j_call: TRBJ1-6
clone_size: NA
d_call: NA
cdr3_aa: CASSFPAARAYSPLHF
cdr3_nt: TGTGCCAGCAGTTTCCCTGCGGCCAGGGCTTATTCACCCCTCCACTTT

v_call: TRBV5-5
j_call: TRBJ2-7
clone_size: few
d_call: NA
cdr3_aa: CASSSPGRTYEQYF
cdr3_nt: TGTGCCAGCAGCTCCCCAGGTAGGACCTACGAGCAGTACTTC

v_call: TRBV5-8
j_call: TRBJ2-5
clone_size: NA
d_call: TRBD1
cdr3_aa: CASSVRTGKLQETQYF
cdr3_nt: TGTGCCAGCAGCGTACGGACAGGGAAACTTCAAGAGACCCAGTACTTC

v_call: TRBV9
j_call: TRBJ2-7
clone_size: NA
d_call: NA
cdr3_aa: CASSVGRLEYEQYF
cdr3_nt: TGTGCCAGCAGCGTAGGGAGATTGGAGTACGAGCAGTACTTC

v_call: TRBV2
j_call: TRBJ1-6
clone_size: NA
d_call: NA
cdr3_aa: CASIRSSSYNSPLHF
cdr3_nt: TGTGCCAGCATCCGTTCGAGCTCCTATAATTCACCCCTCCACTTT

v_call: TRBV28
j_call: TRBJ1-4
clone_size: NA
d_call: TRBD1
cdr3_aa: CASIGDRGYEKLFF
cdr3_nt: TGTGCCAGCATTGGGGACAGGGGATATGAAAAACTGTTTTTT

v_call: TRBV18
j_call: TRBJ1-4
clone_size: NA
d_call: TRBD1
cdr3_aa: CASSPGGGQGFEKLFF
cdr3_nt: TGTGCCAGCTCACCAGGTGGAGGACAGGGATTTGAAAAACTGTTTTTT

v_call: TRBV6-5
j_call: TRBJ1-4
clone_size: NA
d_call: TRBD1
cdr3_aa: CASSGRQGEGGKLFF
cdr3_nt: TGTGCCAGCAGCGGACGACAGGGGGAAGGGGGAAAACTGTTTTTT

v_call: TRBV19
j_call: TRBJ1-1
clone_size: NA
d_call: NA
cdr3_aa: CASRIQGAAFF
cdr3_nt: TGTGCCAGTAGGATACAGGGCGCAGCTTTCTTT

v_call: TRBV4-1
j_call: TRBJ1-5
clone_size: NA
d_call: NA
cdr3_aa: CASSLVRVRNQPQHF
cdr3_nt: TGCGCCAGCAGCCTGGTTCGGGTGAGGAATCAGCCCCAGCATTTT

v_call: TRBV6-5
j_call: TRBJ1-2
clone_size: NA
d_call: TRBD1
cdr3_aa: CASRGQGYGYTF
cdr3_nt: TGTGCCAGCAGGGGACAGGGCTATGGCTACACCTTC

v_call: TRBV27
j_call: TRBJ1-5
clone_size: NA
d_call: TRBD1
cdr3_aa: CASSFRGQADQPQHF
cdr3_nt: TGTGCCAGCAGTTTCCGGGGACAGGCAGATCAGCCCCAGCATTTT

v_call: TRBV5-5
j_call: TRBJ1-2
clone_size: NA
d_call: NA
cdr3_aa: CASSLVRQPGNYGYTF
cdr3_nt: TGTGCCAGCAGCTTGGTGAGGCAGCCAGGGAACTATGGCTACACCTTC

v_call: TRBV7-9
j_call: TRBJ1-2
clone_size: NA
d_call: NA
cdr3_aa: CASSLSGKQYGYTF
cdr3_nt: TGTGCCAGCAGCTTATCAGGGAAACAATATGGCTACACCTTC

v_call: TRBV18
j_call: TRBJ1-1
clone_size: NA
d_call: NA
cdr3_aa: CASKQGSPEAFF
cdr3_nt: TGTGCCAGTAAACAGGGCTCGCCAGAGGCTTTCTTT

v_call: TRBV3-1/TRBV3-2
j_call: TRBJ2-7
clone_size: NA
d_call: TRBD1
cdr3_aa: CASSQVRGQGVEQYF
cdr3_nt: TGTGCCAGCAGCCAAGTCCGGGGACAGGGGGTCGAGCAGTACTTC

v_call: TRBV3-1/TRBV3-2
j_call: TRBJ1-6
clone_size: NA
d_call: NA
cdr3_aa: CASSQDQIYNSPLHF
cdr3_nt: TGTGCCAGCAGCCAAGACCAGATCTATAATTCACCCCTCCACTTT

v_call: TRBV5-4
j_call: TRBJ2-7
clone_size: NA
d_call: TRBD2
cdr3_aa: CASSRGTGGAPYEQYF
cdr3_nt: TGTGCCAGCAGCCGGGGTACGGGGGGGGCCCCCTACGAGCAGTACTTC

v_call: TRBV7-9
j_call: TRBJ1-1
clone_size: NA
d_call: NA
cdr3_aa: CASSLANSGGTEAFF
cdr3_nt: TGTGCCAGCAGCTTAGCGAACAGCGGGGGCACTGAAGCTTTCTTT

v_call: TRBV6-5
j_call: TRBJ2-7
clone_size: NA
d_call: NA
cdr3_aa: CASEDRRGSYEQYF
cdr3_nt: TGTGCCAGCGAAGACAGAAGGGGTTCCTACGAGCAGTACTTC

v_call: TRBV4-2
j_call: TRBJ2-3
clone_size: NA
d_call: TRBD1
cdr3_aa: CASSQRTGADTQYF
cdr3_nt: TGTGCCAGCAGCCAGAGGACAGGGGCAGATACGCAGTATTTT

v_call: TRBV19
j_call: TRBJ1-1
clone_size: NA
d_call: NA
cdr3_aa: CASSTGWPMNTEAFF
cdr3_nt: TGTGCCAGTAGTACGGGGTGGCCCATGAACACTGAAGCTTTCTTT

v_call: TRBV5-6
j_call: TRBJ1-5
clone_size: NA
d_call: NA
cdr3_aa: CASSFGQGNQPQHF
cdr3_nt: TGTGCCAGCAGCTTTGGTCAGGGCAATCAGCCCCAGCATTTT

v_call: TRBV30
j_call: TRBJ1-4
clone_size: once
d_call: TRBD1
cdr3_aa: CAGTENEKLFF
cdr3_nt: TGTGCCGGGACAGAAAATGAAAAACTGTTTTTT

v_call: TRBV5-6
j_call: TRBJ2-1
clone_size: NA
d_call: TRBD1
cdr3_aa: CASSLPGGSYNEQFF
cdr3_nt: TGTGCCAGCAGCCTACCAGGGGGCTCCTACAATGAGCAGTTCTTC

v_call: TRBV25-1
j_call: TRBJ2-3
clone_size: once
d_call: TRBD1
cdr3_aa: CASSDPKTGGTDTQYF
cdr3_nt: TGTGCCAGCAGTGACCCCAAAACAGGGGGCACAGATACGCAGTATTTT

v_call: TRBV3-1/TRBV3-2
j_call: TRBJ2-5
clone_size: NA
d_call: TRBD2
cdr3_aa: CASSQVSVTGGPQGYF
cdr3_nt: TGTGCCAGCAGCCAAGTTTCGGTGACGGGGGGACCGCAGGGGTACTTC

v_call: TRBV6-1
j_call: TRBJ1-4
clone_size: NA
d_call: NA
cdr3_aa: CASSEFGVSGKLFF
cdr3_nt: TGTGCCAGCAGTGAATTCGGGGTGTCGGGAAAACTGTTTTTT

v_call: TRBV5-4
j_call: TRBJ1-3
clone_size: NA
d_call: TRBD1
cdr3_aa: CASSLAGGGGNTIYF
cdr3_nt: TGTGCCAGCAGCTTGGCAGGGGGCGGTGGAAACACCATATATTTT

v_call: TRBV5-1
j_call: TRBJ2-5
clone_size: NA
d_call: TRBD2
cdr3_aa: CASSPGVAGGFQETQYF
cdr3_nt: TGCGCCAGCAGCCCGGGAGTAGCGGGGGGCTTTCAAGAGACCCAGTACTTC

v_call: TRBV19
j_call: TRBJ2-2
clone_size: NA
d_call: NA
cdr3_aa: CASSQVANTGELFF
cdr3_nt: TGTGCCAGTAGCCAGGTCGCAAACACCGGGGAGCTGTTTTTT

v_call: TRBV7-9
j_call: TRBJ2-5
clone_size: NA
d_call: TRBD2
cdr3_aa: CASGREGLEKETQYF
cdr3_nt: TGTGCCAGCGGCCGGGAGGGACTAGAGAAGGAGACCCAGTACTTC

v_call: TRBV5-1
j_call: TRBJ1-6
clone_size: NA
d_call: NA
cdr3_aa: CASSPGSPNNSPLHF
cdr3_nt: TGCGCCAGCAGCCCAGGCAGCCCCAATAATTCACCCCTCCACTTT

v_call: TRBV2
j_call: TRBJ1-1
clone_size: few
d_call: NA
cdr3_aa: CASRDSLNTEAFF
cdr3_nt: TGTGCCAGCAGGGACAGTTTAAACACTGAAGCTTTCTTT

v_call: TRBV3-1/TRBV3-2
j_call: TRBJ1-5
clone_size: NA
d_call: TRBD1
cdr3_aa: CASGQGNQPQHF
cdr3_nt: TGTGCCAGCGGACAGGGGAATCAGCCCCAGCATTTT

v_call: TRBV10-2
j_call: TRBJ1-2
clone_size: NA
d_call: NA
cdr3_aa: CASSESRQEAGYTF
cdr3_nt: TGCGCCAGCAGTGAGTCACGACAGGAGGCTGGCTACACCTTC

v_call: TRBV28
j_call: TRBJ1-6
clone_size: NA
d_call: TRBD1
cdr3_aa: CATQGVNNSPLHF
cdr3_nt: TGTGCCACCCAGGGGGTAAATAATTCACCCCTCCACTTT

v_call: TRBV3-1/TRBV3-2
j_call: TRBJ2-4
clone_size: few
d_call: NA
cdr3_aa: CASSQQENIQYF
cdr3_nt: TGTGCCAGCAGCCAGCAGGAAAACATTCAGTACTTC